Each of the 20 T cell receptor beta chains below was sequenced from the same sample in a study of blood T cell repertoires in COVID-19. Profiling relied on immunoSEQ multiplex PCR, and the TCRdb table lists in-frame clones only, not all of them. The table shows some 300,000 clones, with about nine tenths occurring only once. The sample comprised PBMCs or T cells enriched from blood (not recorded which). These receptors were obtained from a woman between 40 and 50 years old who had recovered from COVID-19.

The chain carries TRBV29-1 and TRBJ1-2; TRBD1 aligns across 8 bases. Germline V lookup: CDR1 SQVTM, CDR2 ANQGSEA. The CDR3 extends over 13 amino acids. J lost 4 bases, V lost 3 bases, and 4 bases had no gene match. In nucleotides, the CDR3 is TGCAGCGTTGACCTCGACAGGGGCTATGGCTACACCTTC. Its protein product is CSVDLDRGYGYTF.

V is TRBV4-3 and J is TRBJ2-1, with 8 positions matching TRBD2. Germline CDR1 is LGHNA and CDR2 is YSLEER. V was pared by 0 bases and J by 3 bases, with 7 bases of the junction left unmatched. The CDR3 has 17 residues. This CDR3 reads CASSQDPRGRSYNEQFF. The CDR3 nucleotides read TGCGCCAGCAGCCAAGACCCCCGCGGGAGGAGCTACAATGAGCAGTTCTTC.

For the CDR3, the DNA is TGTGCCAGCAGCCAAGCAGGACAGGGGGCGTTCACTGAAGCTTTCTTT. It specifies CASSQAGQGAFTEAFF. The chain is built from TRBV3-1 (or the pseudogene TRBV3-2) and TRBJ1-1; 11 nucleotides match TRBD1. CDR1 is LGHDT, CDR2 YNNKEL, per germline (reference sequence). The CDR3 contains 16 residues. Unmatched junction bases numbered 5, after V lost 1 base and J lost 4 bases.

CDR3: CAISEQVSGNTIYF. In nucleotides, the CDR3 is TGTGCCATCAGTGAACAGGTCTCTGGAAACACCATATATTTT. The rearrangement links TRBV10-3 to TRBJ1-3, with D possibly matching TRBD1 (5 bases). Germline assignment: CDR1 ENHRY and CDR2 SYGVKD. The CDR3 contains 14 residues. V was pared by 3 bases and J by 0 bases, with 6 bases between.

Remarks on this clone: Other DNA sequences from this sample encode an identical CDR3 as well. The chain employs TRBV30 and TRBJ1-2, with D maybe TRBD1 (6 bases). This CDR3 is built from 14 residues. Germline V lookup: CDR1 GTSNPN, CDR2 SVGIG (reference sequence). V was clipped by 1 base and J by 7 bases, with 16 bases between them. Here the CDR3 reads CAWSAGAGVFGYTF. For the CDR3, the DNA is TGTGCCTGGAGTGCAGGGGCAGGAGTTTTTGGCTACACCTTC.

CDR3 sequence reads: CASSPGASYNSPLHF. CDR3 nucleotides: TGTGCCAGCAGCCCGGGAGCCAGTTATAATTCACCCCTCCACTTT. The chain combines TRBV6-4 with TRBJ1-6, with D uncertain. CDR1 and CDR2 (germline): MRHNA, SNTAGT. This CDR3 spans 15 amino acids. Trimming removed 6 bases at V and 4 bases at J, with 13 bases between.

This chain joins TRBV7-2 and TRBJ1-3; D is unresolved. The CDR3 runs 13 residues. V lost 2 bases to trimming and J lost 5 bases, with 7 bases between them. Germline values: CDR1 SGHTA, CDR2 FQGNSA. The CDR3 DNA reads TGTGCCAGCAGCTTATCTAGTCGAAACACCATATATTTT. Amino acids: CASSLSSRNTIYF.

This chain joins TRBV5-6 and TRBJ2-1, with 11 bases identical to TRBD2. CDR1 and CDR2 from the germline V gene are SGHDT and YYEEEE. This CDR3 region has 16 residues. V lost 4 bases, J lost 2 bases, and 5 bases stayed unmatched. The CDR3 protein is CASSVAGGSTYNEQFF. CDR3 nucleotide sequence: TGTGCCAGCAGCGTAGCGGGAGGGTCTACCTACAATGAGCAGTTCTTC.

The chain has TRBV2 and TRBJ1-5, with 7 bases matching TRBD1. There are 15 residues in the CDR3. Germline V gene lookup returns CDR1 SNHLY and CDR2 FYNNEI. V shed 8 bases, J shed 0 bases, and the junction held 7 bases outside the gene matches. CDR3 loop: CASSPTGYSNQPQHF. In DNA, the CDR3 is TGTGCCAGCTCACCGACAGGGTATAGCAATCAGCCCCAGCATTTT.

V usage is TRBV19 and J usage is TRBJ1-2; tentative D call: TRBD1 (5 bases). Trimming shortened V by 5 bases and J by 2 bases, and 12 bases separated the two germline ends. There are 14 residues in the CDR3. Germline CDR1 is LNHDA and CDR2 is SQIVND (reference sequence). The CDR3 sequence: CASSSGGFNYGYTF. The CDR3 DNA reads TGTGCCAGTAGTTCTGGGGGGTTCAACTATGGCTACACCTTC.

The gene calls are TRBV2 and TRBJ1-1; D gene ambiguous. Germline V gene lookup returns CDR1 SNHLY and CDR2 FYNNEI. CDR3 length: 15 amino acids. The germline V and J ends were trimmed by 5 bases and 1 base, with 14 bases remaining between them. Here the CDR3 reads CASSQQDPRNTEAFF. CDR3 nucleotide sequence: TGTGCCAGCAGTCAGCAGGATCCCAGGAACACTGAAGCTTTCTTT.

CDR3 DNA sequence: TGTGCCAGCAGCCAGGGTGGAGGGCCCCGACAGCCCCAGCATTTT. Amino acids: CASSQGGGPRQPQHF. The chain combines TRBV4-2 with TRBJ1-5; D is ambiguous. Germline V gene data show CDR1 as LGHNA and CDR2 as YNFKEQ. V was pared by 3 bases and J by 7 bases, with 16 bases between. CDR3 size: 15 residues.

This chain joins TRBV18 and TRBJ1-2; TRBD1 agrees at 7 bases. CDR1 is KGHSH and CDR2 is LQKENI in the germline V gene. Trimming at V came to 3 bases and at J to 5 bases, leaving 30 bases not matched to a gene. This CDR3 contains 22 residues. CDR3 in DNA: TGTGCCAGCTCACCGAGACGGGACAGTCTAAAGACTGCTACACATTCACGGTATGGCTACACCTTC. Translation gives CASSPRRDSLKTATHSRYGYTF.

The genes are TRBV11-2 and TRBJ1-2, with 12 bases lining up with TRBD1. Germline values: CDR1 SGHAT, CDR2 FQNNGV. The CDR3 is 15 residues long. With 2 bases clipped from V and 6 bases from J, the junction kept 4 bases outside the gene matches. CDR3 sequence: CASSLKGQGAHGYTF. The CDR3 DNA reads as TGTGCCAGCAGCTTAAAGGGACAGGGGGCGCATGGCTACACCTTC.

This sequence joins TRBV6-5 and TRBJ2-1; a possible D gene is TRBD2 (6 bases). The germline V gene has CDR1 MNHEY and CDR2 SVGAGI. Trimming stripped 7 bases from V and 7 bases from J, with 17 bases between. The CDR3 consists of 14 residues. CDR3 coding DNA: TGTGCCAGCAAAAACGGCGGGGCCGGGAATGAGCAGTTCTTC. As protein: CASKNGGAGNEQFF.

The V call is TRBV30, the J call TRBJ1-2; 8 bases align to TRBD1. The CDR3 runs to 13 residues. Trimming cost V 2 bases and J 6 bases; bases outside gene matches: 5. Germline CDR1 GTSNPN, CDR2 SVGIG (reference sequence). The CDR3 DNA sequence: TGTGCCTGGAGTCCCTGGACAGGGAATGGCTACACCTTC. The encoded protein is CAWSPWTGNGYTF.

V gene TRBV19 combines with J gene TRBJ2-7; possible D gene TRBD1, 6 bases. Trimming shortened V by 5 bases and J by 1 base, and 12 bases separated the two germline ends. This CDR3 contains 14 residues. Germline V lookup: CDR1 LNHDA, CDR2 SQIVND (reference sequence). CDR3 bases: TGTGCCAGTAGTCGGCCAGGGGATTCCTACGAGCAGTACTTC. Protein: CASSRPGDSYEQYF.

The chain has TRBV5-6 and TRBJ1-2, with 10 nucleotides matching TRBD1. The CDR3 has 16 amino acids. J gave up 7 bases and V 1 base, and 10 bases lay outside the gene matches. CDR1 and CDR2 (germline): SGHDT, YYEEEE. The CDR3 DNA follows: TGTGCCAGCAGCTTGTATCTGGGACAGGGGCGAGGTGGCTACACCTTC. Its translation: CASSLYLGQGRGGYTF.

This chain uses TRBV7-9 with TRBJ2-7, with 9 nucleotides matching TRBD1. Unmatched junction bases numbered 11, after V lost 6 bases and J lost 5 bases. The CDR3 has 15 residues. Germline loops: CDR1 SEHNR, CDR2 FQNEAQ (reference sequence). The CDR3 DNA follows: TGTGCCAGCAGACCGTGGGGACAGGGCGGCGACGAGCAGTACTTC. As protein: CASRPWGQGGDEQYF.

The genes are TRBV5-1 and TRBJ2-7, with 8 bases that match TRBD2. There are 13 residues in the CDR3. Germline CDR1 and CDR2: SGHRS and YFSETQ. V was clipped by 5 bases and J by 3 bases; unmatched bases: 4. The CDR3 nucleotides are TGCGCCAGCAGGGATAGCGGGATCTACGAGCAGTACTTC. This sequence encodes CASRDSGIYEQYF.